These 23 T cell receptor beta chains share one sample of origin, sequenced in a study of graft-versus-host responses after intestinal transplantation (dated by TCRdb to the early 2020s). Library generation was performed with the immunoSEQ multiplex PCR assay. TCRdb took over this immuneACCESS table, retaining in-frame rearrangements with V and J assigned. Such tables are incomplete; in checked studies, under half of the missing clones stem from an unresolved V gene, and the remainder is unexplained. This sample is represented by about 97,000 clones; approximately 90% of them were singletons. 15% to 20% of the sample goes to the ten largest clones. This sample comprised PBMCs, obtained 450 to 480 days after intestinal transplant. The receptor source for this set is a human patient who received an intestinal transplant, so some T cells may come from the graft donor.

V is TRBV27 and J is TRBJ2-3; D remains ambiguous. CDR1 is MNHEY, CDR2 SMNVEV, per germline (reference sequence). The CDR3 length is 13 residues. V was clipped by 5 bases and J by 0 bases, with 6 bases between them. The CDR3 nucleotides read TGTGCCAGCAGTACCACTAGCACAGATACGCAGTATTTT. Translated: CASSTTSTDTQYF.

The chain couples TRBV7-3 to TRBJ1-2, with TRBD1 as a possible D gene (6 bases). From germline, CDR1 is SGHTA and CDR2 FQGTGA. Trimming cost V 2 bases and J 8 bases, with 12 bases left between them. CDR3 length: 13 amino acids. The chain's CDR3 is CASSLSPGEGYTF. The DNA of the CDR3 is TGTGCCAGCAGCTTATCTCCAGGGGAAGGCTACACCTTC.

This chain joins TRBV4-1 and TRBJ2-7; 7 bases map to TRBD1. This CDR3 region has 15 residues. From germline, CDR1 is MGHRA and CDR2 YSYEKL. The V segment lost 0 bases and the J segment 5 bases; nucleotides outside the gene matches: 7. The CDR3 protein is CASSQDAWGQNEQYF. The CDR3 DNA reads as TGCGCCAGCAGCCAAGATGCGTGGGGACAGAACGAGCAGTACTTC.

The V call is TRBV25-1, the J call TRBJ1-4; a weak D match, TRBD1 (5 bases). The germline V and J ends were trimmed by 3 bases and 8 bases, with 16 bases remaining between them. There are 15 residues in the CDR3. CDR1 is MGHDK, CDR2 SYGVNS, per germline. CDR3 coding DNA: TGTGCCAGCAGTGAGTTGGGGCAGGGTGGAGAAAAACTGTTTTTT. Its protein product is CASSELGQGGEKLFF.

This clone was seen only once. The chain links TRBV7-9 to TRBJ1-1, with unresolved D. The germline V gene has CDR1 SEHNR and CDR2 FQNEAQ (reference sequence). Trimming stripped 2 bases from V and 4 bases from J, with 11 bases between. This CDR3 region has 14 residues. CDR3 in DNA: TGTGCCAGCAGCTTACCCCATACTGGCACTGAAGCTTTCTTT. This translates into CASSLPHTGTEAFF.

This chain uses TRBV7-9 with TRBJ2-7; no definite D call. Trimming stripped 1 base from V and 2 bases from J, with 12 bases between. Per germline, CDR1 SEHNR and CDR2 FQNEAQ (reference sequence). The CDR3 is 15 amino acids. The CDR3 sequence: CASSLDGQGTYEQYF. CDR3 bases: TGTGCCAGCAGCTTAGACGGGCAAGGGACCTACGAGCAGTACTTC.

The chain employs TRBV4-1 and TRBJ2-5; D possibly corresponds to TRBD2 (6 bases). V was clipped by 5 bases and J by 0 bases, with 7 bases between them. From germline, CDR1 is MGHRA and CDR2 YSYEKL. There are 13 residues in the CDR3. CDR3 nucleotide sequence: TGCGCCAGCAGCGGGGGGTACCAAGAGACCCAGTACTTC. This encodes CASSGGYQETQYF.

J is TRBJ1-1 and V is TRBV9; D remains unclear. V lost 1 base to trimming and J lost 5 bases, with 12 bases between them. In germline, CDR1 is SGDLS, CDR2 YYNGEE. The CDR3 extends over 14 amino acids. The CDR3 bases are TGTGCCAGCAGCGTAACTCCGGAGGTTACTGAAGCTTTCTTT. Translation: CASSVTPEVTEAFF.

The gene calls are TRBV7-9 and TRBJ2-3; unclear D gene. Trimming pared 3 bases from V and 6 bases from J, leaving 4 bases between. This CDR3 contains 11 residues. Germline V gene data show CDR1 as SEHNR and CDR2 as FQNEAQ (reference sequence). The CDR3 nucleotides are TGTGCCAGCAGCTTCCCGGATACGCAGTATTTT. Protein product: CASSFPDTQYF.

The chain has TRBV19 and TRBJ1-1; tentative D call: TRBD1 (5 bases). Between the trimmed V and J ends, which lost 3 bases and 4 bases, there was a span of 15 bases. The CDR3 length is 15 residues. The germline gives CDR1 LNHDA, CDR2 SQIVND (reference sequence). DNA for the CDR3: TGTGCCAGTAGTATCAGCAGTGGGGGGGTCACTGAAGCTTTCTTT. Translated, it gives CASSISSGGVTEAFF.

The chain is built from TRBV18 and TRBJ2-7; the match to TRBD1 covers 8 bases. V dropped 6 bases and J dropped 5; count of bases not matched to a gene: 12. This CDR3 region has 15 residues. CDR1 is KGHSH, CDR2 LQKENI, per germline. The CDR3 DNA is TGTGCCAGCTCTCTCATGACAGGGGACGTTCACGAGCAGTACTTC. Translating gives CASSLMTGDVHEQYF. The full variable domain, completed using reference TRBV18 and TRBJ2-7, is NAGVMQNPRHLVRRRGQEARLRCSPMKGHSHVYWYRQLPEEGLKFMVYLQKENIIDESGMPKERFSAEFPKEGPSILRIQQVVRGDSAAYFCASSLMTGDVHEQYFGPGTRLTVT.

This chain joins TRBV6-5 and TRBJ2-7, with unresolved D. The V and J ends lost 0 bases and 4 bases respectively, with 13 bases between them. The CDR3 extends over 15 amino acids. Germline V gene data show CDR1 as MNHEY and CDR2 as SVGAGI. CDR3 protein: CASSYSRSQMYEQYF. In nucleotides, the CDR3 is TGTGCCAGCAGTTACTCCAGGTCCCAGATGTACGAGCAGTACTTC.

This clone has only a few counts. The genes are TRBV7-9 and TRBJ2-3, with unresolved D. From germline, CDR1 is SEHNR and CDR2 FQNEAQ (reference sequence). Trimming removed 2 bases from V and 0 bases from J, with 6 bases in between. This CDR3 is 14 amino acids long. The CDR3: CASSLTASTDTQYF. Written as DNA, the CDR3 is TGTGCCAGCAGCTTAACGGCCAGCACAGATACGCAGTATTTT.

The V call is TRBV27, the J call TRBJ1-4, with D unresolved. Trimming took off 5 bases at V and 8 bases at J, with 9 bases between the two ends. Germline CDR1 and CDR2: MNHEY and SMNVEV (reference sequence). The CDR3 consists of 12 residues. DNA for the CDR3: TGTGCCAGCAGTCCAGACTGGGAAAAACTGTTTTTT. It translates to CASSPDWEKLFF.

The chain is built from TRBV10-3 and TRBJ1-1, with D unclear. The CDR3 spans 13 residues. Germline CDR1 is ENHRY and CDR2 is SYGVKD. V was pared by 7 bases and J by 6 bases, with 15 bases between. The CDR3 is CAIKDPPGAEAFF. The CDR3 DNA sequence: TGTGCCATCAAAGACCCCCCTGGCGCTGAAGCTTTCTTT.

The chain uses TRBV18 and TRBJ1-4; possible D gene TRBD1, 6 bases. Trimming removed 3 bases at V and 8 bases at J, with 22 bases between. The CDR3 has 17 residues. From germline, CDR1 is KGHSH and CDR2 LQKENI. The CDR3 nucleotides read TGTGCCAGCTCACCTTTTAGCCCACAGGGCCTAGTAGAAAAACTGTTTTTT. As protein: CASSPFSPQGLVEKLFF.

The CDR3 here is CASSYDGTYNEQFF. The CDR3 DNA follows: TGTGCCAGCAGCTACGACGGGACCTACAATGAGCAGTTCTTC. V is TRBV5-6 and J is TRBJ2-1; D is possibly TRBD2 (5 bases). CDR1 is SGHDT and CDR2 is YYEEEE in the germline V gene. Trimming cost V 3 bases and J 2 bases, with 9 bases left between them. This CDR3 region has 14 residues.

The J gene is TRBJ1-2, the V gene TRBV7-2; 9 nucleotides match TRBD1. From germline, CDR1 is SGHTA and CDR2 FQGNSA. The CDR3 has 15 residues. V trimming: 4 bases; J trimming: 8 bases; junction bases outside the gene matches: 11. Written as DNA, the CDR3 is TGTGCCAGCAGCTACCCTCCGGGACAGGGAATAGGCTACACCTTC. Translation gives CASSYPPGQGIGYTF.

The V gene is TRBV10-2, the J gene TRBJ2-5; the match to TRBD1 covers 9 bases. This CDR3 is 15 amino acids long. From germline, CDR1 is WSHSY and CDR2 SAAADI. The junction had 7 bases not matched to a gene; V was cut back by 5 bases and J by 3 bases. The DNA for the CDR3 is TGCGCCAGCAGTACCCCGGACAGGGGAGAAGAGACCCAGTACTTC. Protein: CASSTPDRGEETQYF.

This clone appeared a single time. This chain links TRBV5-1 with TRBJ1-1; 7 bases match TRBD1. CDR3 length equals 15 residues. With V trimmed by 1 base and J by 6 bases, 9 bases remained unmatched. CDR1 SGHRS and CDR2 YFSETQ come from the germline V gene. The CDR3 protein is CASSLTGQVDAEAFF. The CDR3 DNA sequence: TGCGCCAGCAGCTTGACCGGACAGGTTGACGCTGAAGCTTTCTTT.

This clone has a handful of counts. J is TRBJ2-3 and V is TRBV2; perhaps TRBD2 as D (7 bases). Germline assignment: CDR1 SNHLY and CDR2 FYNNEI. The CDR3 is 13 residues long. Trimming removed 7 bases at V and 4 bases at J, with 12 bases between. CDR3 region: CASNQGGADTQYF. Written as DNA, the CDR3 is TGTGCCAGCAACCAAGGGGGGGCAGATACGCAGTATTTT.

The V and J genes are TRBV5-1 and TRBJ2-2; the match to TRBD2 covers 11 bases. Germline-derived CDR1 and CDR2 are SGHRS and YFSETQ. The V gene end was trimmed by 0 bases and the J gene end by 4 bases; junction bases not matched to a gene: 5. This CDR3 has 17 amino acids. The CDR3: CASSLGSGGAPTGELFF. CDR3 bases: TGCGCCAGCAGCTTGGGTAGCGGGGGGGCTCCCACCGGGGAGCTGTTTTTT.

This chain joins TRBV21-1 and TRBJ1-2; the listed D gene, TRBD1, was not tested against the DNA. TRBV21-1 is a pseudogene. There are 16 residues in the CDR3. This CDR3 reads CASSKMSGGHRYGYTF. Here the CDR3 DNA reads TGTGCCAGCAGCAAAATGAGTGGGGGCCACCGCTATGGCTACACCTTC.